The 18 T cell receptor beta chains below all came from one sample that was sequenced in a study of cytomegalovirus exposure and HLA in healthy donors. PCR employed 60 Vbeta and 13 Jbeta primers. Measured with immunoSEQ multiplex PCR; TCRdb has only the in-frame clones, and not every one. The data show 100,000 to 150,000 clones, with less than 80% seen just once and more than 6% held by the top ten. The specimen was PBMCs. The receptors were sampled from a man in his forties in good health and CMV-seropositive.

V usage is TRBV5-1 and J usage is TRBJ2-1; D is undetermined. V shed 2 bases and J shed 6 bases, with 6 bases lying between them. The CDR3 extends over 12 amino acids. Germline lookup yields CDR1 SGHRS and CDR2 YFSETQ. This CDR3 is CASSFPLNEQFF. In nucleotides, the CDR3 is TGCGCCAGCAGCTTTCCCCTCAATGAGCAGTTCTTC.

This chain links TRBV6-5 with TRBJ2-2; 8 bases are a match to TRBD2. The J segment lost 1 base and the V segment lost 8 bases, leaving 3 bases of the junction unmatched. CDR1 is MNHEY and CDR2 is SVGAGI in the germline V gene. This CDR3 has 14 amino acids. The DNA of the CDR3 is TGTGCCAGCTCGAGCGGGAGGAACACCGGGGAGCTGTTTTTT. It is translated as CASSSGRNTGELFF.

This clone came up a few times. J is TRBJ2-3 and V is TRBV28, with a weak D call TRBD2 (6 bases). Trimming left V 8 bases short and J 1 base short, with 16 bases between. The CDR3 consists of 15 residues. Germline V gives CDR1 MDHEN, CDR2 SYDVKM. Here the CDR3 DNA reads TGTGCCAGCCTCCGGGACTCGCCCGGCACAGATACGCAGTATTTT. Translation gives CASLRDSPGTDTQYF.

The V and J genes are TRBV19 and TRBJ1-3, with 8 bases fitting TRBD1. With 3 bases clipped from V and 1 base from J, the junction kept 11 bases outside the gene matches. The CDR3 length is 18 residues. Germline V CDR1 and CDR2: LNHDA, SQIVND (reference sequence). CDR3 region: CASSIPRDRFSSGNTIYF. DNA of the CDR3: TGTGCCAGTAGTATCCCCCGGGACAGGTTTTCGTCTGGAAACACCATATATTTT.

V usage is TRBV5-1 and J usage is TRBJ2-6, with 10 bases identical to TRBD2. V trimming: 1 base; J trimming: 4 bases; junction bases outside the gene matches: 5. The CDR3 runs to 17 residues. CDR1 and CDR2 from the germline V gene are SGHRS and YFSETQ. DNA for the CDR3: TGCGCCAGCAGCTTGTTCCTAGCGGGAGCCGGGGCCAACGTCCTGACTTTC. Translation: CASSLFLAGAGANVLTF.

J is TRBJ2-5 and V is TRBV11-2; 7 bases are shared with TRBD1. Germline values: CDR1 SGHAT, CDR2 FQNNGV. The CDR3 extends over 16 amino acids. With 0 bases clipped from V and 5 bases from J, the junction kept 9 bases outside the gene matches. This chain's CDR3 is CASSLERGRRRETQYF. CDR3 in DNA: TGTGCCAGCAGCTTAGAGAGGGGGCGCCGGAGGGAGACCCAGTACTTC.

V gene TRBV28 combines with J gene TRBJ1-2; 12 nucleotides align to TRBD1. Germline assignment: CDR1 MDHEN and CDR2 SYDVKM. The CDR3 loop spans 16 amino acids. Unmatched junction bases numbered 8, after V lost 4 bases and J lost 5 bases. The CDR3 nucleotides are TGTGCCAGCAGTTCGGGGACAGGGGGCGTTCTATATGGCTACACCTTC. This codes for CASSSGTGGVLYGYTF.

The chain combines TRBV29-1 with TRBJ2-7; no reliable D call. The germline V gene encodes CDR1 SQVTM and CDR2 ANQGSEA. With 3 bases removed from V and 0 bases from J, the gap between germline ends came to 12 bases. The CDR3 is made up of 14 amino acids. CDR3 protein: CSVELPKSSYEQYF. CDR3 nucleotide sequence: TGCAGCGTTGAGTTGCCGAAGAGCTCCTACGAGCAGTACTTC.

V and J are TRBV11-2 and TRBJ1-2, with D unclear. The CDR3 is 13 residues long. CDR1 SGHAT and CDR2 FQNNGV come from the germline V gene. The V end was cut by 1 base, the J end by 4 bases, with 7 bases between. For the CDR3, the DNA is TGTGCCAGCAGCTTAGTGGCCAGCTATGGCTACACCTTC. This translates into CASSLVASYGYTF.

This clone came up once. This chain joins TRBV2 and TRBJ1-1; the D is unclear. The CDR3 extends over 14 amino acids. In germline, CDR1 is SNHLY, CDR2 FYNNEI. Trimming pared 5 bases from V and 0 bases from J, leaving 10 bases between. The CDR3 region is CASSYGRLNTEAFF. The CDR3 nucleotides read TGTGCCAGCAGTTACGGCAGGCTGAACACTGAAGCTTTCTTT.

This clone has only a few counts. This sequence joins TRBV15 and TRBJ2-1, with a possible D match to TRBD1 (6 bases). The CDR3 is 15 amino acids. The germline gives CDR1 LNHNV, CDR2 YYDKDF (reference sequence). V was trimmed by 3 bases and J by 3 bases, leaving 12 bases between them. CDR3 amino acids: CATSRDSESYNEQFF. CDR3 in DNA: TGTGCCACCAGCAGGGACAGCGAGAGCTACAATGAGCAGTTCTTC.

This clone was observed a single time. The J gene is TRBJ2-5, the V gene TRBV2; 11 nucleotides line up with TRBD2. V lost 6 bases and J lost 5; bases outside the gene matches: 11. The length of the CDR3 is 16 residues. Germline CDR1 SNHLY, CDR2 FYNNEI. In DNA, the CDR3 is TGTGCCAGCAGGCCGATCGGACTAGCGGGTTTGGAGACCCAGTACTTC. Amino acid sequence: CASRPIGLAGLETQYF.

CDR3 DNA: TGTGCCAGCAGCTTAGCGGAGGGGCCCGGGGAGCTGTTTTTT. It yields the protein CASSLAEGPGELFF. The V gene is TRBV7-9, the J gene TRBJ2-2; a weak D match, TRBD2 (6 bases). Deletions cut 0 bases from V and 6 bases from J, with 8 bases between. The germline gives CDR1 SEHNR, CDR2 FQNEAQ (reference sequence). The CDR3 consists of 14 residues.

The chain couples TRBV27 to TRBJ2-5; perhaps TRBD2 as D (5 bases). Germline V gene data show CDR1 as MNHEY and CDR2 as SMNVEV (reference sequence). V gave up 8 bases and J gave up 2 bases, with 15 bases separating them. The CDR3 is 14 amino acids. The CDR3 sequence: CASGRKRGQETQYF. Here the CDR3 DNA reads TGTGCCAGCGGGAGAAAAAGAGGACAAGAGACCCAGTACTTC.

This sequence joins TRBV27 and TRBJ1-5; D is perhaps TRBD1 (6 bases). Deletions cut 0 bases from V and 3 bases from J, with 9 bases between. The CDR3 covers 15 residues. CDR1 MNHEY and CDR2 SMNVEV come from the germline V gene (reference sequence). The CDR3 loop is CASSLSGQFNQPQHF. The CDR3 nucleotides are TGTGCCAGCAGTTTATCTGGACAGTTCAATCAGCCCCAGCATTTT.

J is TRBJ2-3 and V is TRBV2; TRBD1 might be the D (6 bases). Trimming left V 8 bases short and J 1 base short, with 10 bases between. Per germline, CDR1 SNHLY and CDR2 FYNNEI. CDR3 length equals 13 residues. This chain's CDR3 is CASWGRGTDTQYF. Here the CDR3 DNA reads TGTGCCAGCTGGGGGCGAGGCACAGATACGCAGTATTTT.

The gene calls are TRBV7-8 and TRBJ2-1, with 8 bases lining up with TRBD1. Germline-derived CDR1 and CDR2 are SGHVS and FQNEAQ. The ends lost 1 base at V and 8 bases at J; junction bases unmatched: 4. The length of the CDR3 is 14 residues. The chain's CDR3 is CASSLGSGGHEQFF. The CDR3, as DNA: TGTGCCAGCAGCTTAGGTTCAGGGGGCCATGAGCAGTTCTTC.

This chain joins TRBV6-6 and TRBJ1-5; no reliable D call. Germline loops: CDR1 MNHNY, CDR2 SVGAGI (reference sequence). The CDR3 is 13 residues long. The V and J ends lost 9 bases and 3 bases respectively, with 12 bases between them. The CDR3 protein is CASLKDSNQPQHF. The DNA for the CDR3 is TGTGCCAGTTTAAAGGACTCCAATCAGCCCCAGCATTTT.